This entry concerns a single T cell receptor (beta chain). The sample comes from a study of neoadjuvant anti-PD-1 for oral cavity cancer. Time point reported: after neoadjuvant nivolumab, at surgical resection. TCRdb's copy holds only in-frame clones and misses some; the assay was immunoSEQ multiplex PCR. The sample lists about 68,000 clones, 85% occurring once. Germline CDR1 and CDR2: MNHEY and SMNVEV (reference sequence). Trimming left V 7 bases short and J 0 bases short, with 9 bases between. The CDR3 runs 13 residues. The gene calls are TRBV27 and TRBJ1-1, with no clear D. This specimen was PBMCs, taken after nivolumab (anti-PD-1) treatment. The TCR comes from a person between 40 and 85 years old with oral cavity squamous cell carcinoma. CDR3 DNA: TGTGCCAGCACGTCTCAGCTGAACACTGAAGCTTTCTTT. Translated, it gives CASTSQLNTEAFF.